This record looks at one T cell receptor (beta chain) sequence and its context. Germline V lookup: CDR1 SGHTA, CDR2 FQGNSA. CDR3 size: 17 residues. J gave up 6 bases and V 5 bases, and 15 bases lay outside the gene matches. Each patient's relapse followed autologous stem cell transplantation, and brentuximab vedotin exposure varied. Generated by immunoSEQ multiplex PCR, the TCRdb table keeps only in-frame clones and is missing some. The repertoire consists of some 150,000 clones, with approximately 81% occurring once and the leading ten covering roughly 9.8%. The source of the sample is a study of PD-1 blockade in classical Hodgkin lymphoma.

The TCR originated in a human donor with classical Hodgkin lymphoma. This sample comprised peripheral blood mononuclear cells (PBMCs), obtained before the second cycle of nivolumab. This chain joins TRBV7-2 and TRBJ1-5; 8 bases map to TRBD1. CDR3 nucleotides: TGTGCCAGCAGCCCCGGAGGCAGGGGGCAAGTTTTTCAGCCCCAGCATTTT. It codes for CASSPGGRGQVFQPQHF.